This T cell receptor beta chain was recovered during a study of T-cell reconstitution after alpha-beta-depleted transplantation in children. Study findings and constraints: High day-60 TCRbeta diversity in some patients came from surviving recipient T cells and thymic progenitors. Newly made T cells mostly supplied T-cell counts and diversity one year after transplant.

The CDR3 extends over 14 amino acids. Germline trimming cut 3 bases from V and 5 bases from J; bases unmatched to any gene: 7. Germline V gene sequence: CDR1 SGHAT, CDR2 FQNNGV. This clonotype showed up just a few times. No antigen is known for it. Construction of the TCRbeta library involved unique molecular identifiers. In TCRdb, the PCR reads were re-called with MiXCR into one record per CDR3 protein. The table shows about 980,000 distinct CDR3 sequences, with 25% to 35% occurring only once. This sample comprised PBMCs, mostly from graft donor cells, obtained 360 days after TCRalphabeta/CD19-depleted stem cell transplant. This TCR was sampled from a boy in the first two years of life who had a stem cell transplant for SCID, so the T cells may come from the graft donor. The J gene is TRBJ2-7, the V gene TRBV11-2, with 7 nucleotides matching TRBD1. This CDR3 reads CASSFSPDRDEQYF. For the CDR3, the DNA is TGTGCCAGCAGCTTCTCGCCTGACAGGGACGAGCAGTACTTC.